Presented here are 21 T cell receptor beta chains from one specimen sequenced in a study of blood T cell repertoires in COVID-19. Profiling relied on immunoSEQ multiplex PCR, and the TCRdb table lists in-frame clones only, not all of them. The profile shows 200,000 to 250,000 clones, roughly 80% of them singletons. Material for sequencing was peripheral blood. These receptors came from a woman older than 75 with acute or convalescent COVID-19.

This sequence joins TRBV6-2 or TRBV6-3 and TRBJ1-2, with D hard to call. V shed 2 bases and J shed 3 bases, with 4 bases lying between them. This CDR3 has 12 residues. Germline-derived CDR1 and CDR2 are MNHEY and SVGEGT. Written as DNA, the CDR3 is TGTGCCAGCAGTTACCTCCACTATGGCTACACCTTC. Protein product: CASSYLHYGYTF.

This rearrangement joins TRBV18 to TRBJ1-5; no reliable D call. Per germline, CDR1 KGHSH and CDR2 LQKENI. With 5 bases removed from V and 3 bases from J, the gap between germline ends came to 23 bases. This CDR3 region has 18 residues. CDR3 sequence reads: CASSAGGFARGNNQPQHF. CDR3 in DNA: TGTGCCAGCTCAGCAGGAGGGTTCGCGCGCGGGAACAATCAGCCCCAGCATTTT.

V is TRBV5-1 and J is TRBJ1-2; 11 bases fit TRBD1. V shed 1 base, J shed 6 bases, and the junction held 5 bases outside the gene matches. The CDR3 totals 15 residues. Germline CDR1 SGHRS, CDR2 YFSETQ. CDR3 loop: CASSLQDRGRDGYTF. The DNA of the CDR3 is TGCGCCAGCAGCTTGCAGGACAGGGGGCGAGATGGCTACACCTTC.

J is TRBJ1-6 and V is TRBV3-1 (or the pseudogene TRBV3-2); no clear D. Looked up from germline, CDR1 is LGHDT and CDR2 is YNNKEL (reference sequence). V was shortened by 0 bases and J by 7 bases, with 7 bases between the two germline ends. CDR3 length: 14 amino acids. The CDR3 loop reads CASSQEEGNSPLHF. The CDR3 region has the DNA TGTGCCAGCAGCCAAGAGGAGGGCAATTCACCCCTCCACTTT.

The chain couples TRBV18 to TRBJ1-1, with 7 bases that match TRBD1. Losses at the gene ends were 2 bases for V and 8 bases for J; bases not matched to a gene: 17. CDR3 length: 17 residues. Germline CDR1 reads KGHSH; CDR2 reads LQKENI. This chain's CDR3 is CASSPRGVGTEIMEAFF. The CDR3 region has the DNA TGTGCCAGCTCACCAAGGGGGGTCGGGACAGAGATTATGGAAGCTTTCTTT. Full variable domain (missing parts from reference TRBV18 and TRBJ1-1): NAGVMQNPRHLVRRRGQEARLRCSPMKGHSHVYWYRQLPEEGLKFMVYLQKENIIDESGMPKERFSAEFPKEGPSILRIQQVVRGDSAAYFCASSPRGVGTEIMEAFFGQGTRLTVV.

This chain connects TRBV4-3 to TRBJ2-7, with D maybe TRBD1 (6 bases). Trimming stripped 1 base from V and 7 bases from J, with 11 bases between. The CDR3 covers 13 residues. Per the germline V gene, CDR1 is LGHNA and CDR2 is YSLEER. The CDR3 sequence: CASSQVTGREQYF. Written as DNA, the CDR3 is TGCGCCAGCAGCCAAGTAACAGGGCGGGAGCAGTACTTC.

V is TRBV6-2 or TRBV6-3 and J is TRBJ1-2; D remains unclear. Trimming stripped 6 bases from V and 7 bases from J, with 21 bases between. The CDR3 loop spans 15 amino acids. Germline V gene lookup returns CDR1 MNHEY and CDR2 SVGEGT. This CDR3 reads CASSRAPHLALGYTF. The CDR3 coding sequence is TGTGCCAGCAGCAGAGCCCCCCATCTAGCCCTTGGCTACACCTTC.

CDR3 residues: CASSEGRGRYGYTF. The CDR3 nucleotides are TGTGCCAGCAGTGAGGGCAGGGGCCGGTATGGCTACACCTTC. The chain recombines TRBV6-1 with TRBJ1-2, with a possible D match to TRBD1 (6 bases). Looked up from germline, CDR1 is MNHNS and CDR2 is SASEGT. V was shortened by 3 bases and J by 5 bases, with 13 bases between the two germline ends. The CDR3 runs to 14 residues.

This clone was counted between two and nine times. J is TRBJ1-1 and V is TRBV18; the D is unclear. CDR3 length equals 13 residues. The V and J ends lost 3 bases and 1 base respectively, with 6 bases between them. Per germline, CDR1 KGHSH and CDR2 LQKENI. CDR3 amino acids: CASSPRGNTEAFF. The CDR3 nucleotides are TGTGCCAGCTCACCCCGAGGGAACACTGAAGCTTTCTTT.

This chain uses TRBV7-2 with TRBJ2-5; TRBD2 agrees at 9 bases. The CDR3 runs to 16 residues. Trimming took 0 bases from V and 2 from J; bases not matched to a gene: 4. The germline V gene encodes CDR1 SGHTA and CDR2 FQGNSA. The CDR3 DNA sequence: TGTGCCAGCAGCTTAGCGTGGGCGGGGGGGCAAGAGACCCAGTACTTC. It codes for CASSLAWAGGQETQYF.

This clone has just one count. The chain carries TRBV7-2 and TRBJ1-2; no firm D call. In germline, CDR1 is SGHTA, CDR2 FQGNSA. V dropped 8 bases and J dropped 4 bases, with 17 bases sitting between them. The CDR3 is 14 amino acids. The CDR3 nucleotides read TGTGCCAGCTCCCCTGGGAGAGAACGCTATGGCTACACCTTC. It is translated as CASSPGRERYGYTF.

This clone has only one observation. The DNA for the CDR3 is TGTGCCAGCAGTTTGCCGCTAACCCCCTCTGGAAACACCATATATTTT. This codes for CASSLPLTPSGNTIYF. The rearrangement uses TRBV6-2 or TRBV6-3 and TRBJ1-3; D gene ambiguous. The CDR3 totals 16 residues. V was pared by 4 bases and J by 0 bases, with 13 bases between. Germline V gives CDR1 MNHEY, CDR2 SVGEGT.

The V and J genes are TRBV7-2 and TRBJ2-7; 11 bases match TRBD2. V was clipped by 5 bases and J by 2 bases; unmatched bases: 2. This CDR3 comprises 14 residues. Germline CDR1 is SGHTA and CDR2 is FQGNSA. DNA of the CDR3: TGTGCCAGCAGCCTACTAGCGGGGGCCTACGAGCAGTACTTC. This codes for CASSLLAGAYEQYF.

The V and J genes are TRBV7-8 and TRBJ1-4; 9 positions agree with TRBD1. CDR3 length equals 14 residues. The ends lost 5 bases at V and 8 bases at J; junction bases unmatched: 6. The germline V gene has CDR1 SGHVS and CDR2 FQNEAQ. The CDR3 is CASSLDRGREKLFF. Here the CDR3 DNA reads TGTGCCAGCAGCCTGGACAGGGGAAGGGAAAAACTGTTTTTT.

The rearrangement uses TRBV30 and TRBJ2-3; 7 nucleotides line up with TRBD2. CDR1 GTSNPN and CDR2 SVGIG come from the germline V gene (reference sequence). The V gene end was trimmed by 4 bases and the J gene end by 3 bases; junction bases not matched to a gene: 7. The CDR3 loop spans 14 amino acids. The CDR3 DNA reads TGTGCCTGGACGAGCGGGGTGGTGACAGATACGCAGTATTTT. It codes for CAWTSGVVTDTQYF. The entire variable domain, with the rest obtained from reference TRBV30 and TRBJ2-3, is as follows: SQTIHQWPATLVQPVGSPLSLECTVEGTSNPNLYWYRQAAGRGLQLLFYSVGIGQISSEVPQNLSASRPQDRQFILSSKKLLLSDSGFYLCAWTSGVVTDTQYFGPGTRLTVL.

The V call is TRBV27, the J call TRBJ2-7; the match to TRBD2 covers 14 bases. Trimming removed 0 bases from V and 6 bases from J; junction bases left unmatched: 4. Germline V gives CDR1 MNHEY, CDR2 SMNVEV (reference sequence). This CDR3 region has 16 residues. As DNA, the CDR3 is TGTGCCAGCAGTTTATCGAGTGGACTAGCGGGAGGCGAGCAGTACTTC. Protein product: CASSLSSGLAGGEQYF.

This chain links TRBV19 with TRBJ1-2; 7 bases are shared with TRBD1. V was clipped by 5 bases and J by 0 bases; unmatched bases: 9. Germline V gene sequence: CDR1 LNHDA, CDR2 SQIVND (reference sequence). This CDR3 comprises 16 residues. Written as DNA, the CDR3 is TGTGCCAGTAGTCCGTCCGGGACAGCAGCTAACTATGGCTACACCTTC. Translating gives CASSPSGTAANYGYTF.

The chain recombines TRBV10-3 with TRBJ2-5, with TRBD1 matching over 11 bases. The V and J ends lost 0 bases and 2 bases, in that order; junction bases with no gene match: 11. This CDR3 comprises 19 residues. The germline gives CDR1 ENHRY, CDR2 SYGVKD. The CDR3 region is CAISESVGQGARGQETQYF. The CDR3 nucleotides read TGTGCCATCAGTGAGTCCGTCGGACAGGGGGCGCGTGGTCAAGAGACCCAGTACTTC.

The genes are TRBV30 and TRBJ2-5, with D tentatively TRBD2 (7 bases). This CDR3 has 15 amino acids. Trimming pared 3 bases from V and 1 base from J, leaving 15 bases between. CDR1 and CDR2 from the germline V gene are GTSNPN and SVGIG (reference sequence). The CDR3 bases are TGTGCCTGGAGGGGGGCCCTAGCGGCCCAAGAGACCCAGTACTTC. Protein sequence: CAWRGALAAQETQYF.

CDR3 region: CASSLRTGGANSPLHF. CDR3 in DNA: TGTGCCAGCAGCTTACGAACAGGGGGCGCAAATTCACCCCTCCACTTT. This chain connects TRBV7-2 to TRBJ1-6; 9 bases fit TRBD1. Germline trimming cut 2 bases from V and 7 bases from J; bases unmatched to any gene: 6. In germline, CDR1 is SGHTA, CDR2 FQGNSA. The CDR3 consists of 16 residues.

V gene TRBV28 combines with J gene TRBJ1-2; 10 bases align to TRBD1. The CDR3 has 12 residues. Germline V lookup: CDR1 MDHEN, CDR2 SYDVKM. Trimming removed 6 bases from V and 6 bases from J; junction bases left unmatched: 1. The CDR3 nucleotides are TGTGCCAGCAGGACAGGGGGCCATGGCTACACCTTC. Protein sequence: CASRTGGHGYTF.